Below, 25 T cell receptor beta chains from the same sample are listed, as sequenced in a study of radiotherapy plus CTLA-4 blockade in lung cancer. Clones were read by immunoSEQ multiplex PCR, and TCRdb kept only the in-frame ones, dropping some. Here the sample spans about 68,000 clones, 79% being singletons. Source: peripheral blood, taken from a patient treated with radiotherapy plus ipilimumab. The receptors shown here come from a human donor with non-small cell lung cancer who had a complete response to radiotherapy plus ipilimumab.

V usage is TRBV7-9 and J usage is TRBJ1-3; D unresolved. The germline V and J ends were trimmed by 5 bases and 1 base, with 12 bases remaining between them. The CDR3 is 15 amino acids. CDR1 is SEHNR, CDR2 FQNEAQ, per germline (reference sequence). As DNA, the CDR3 is TGTGCCAGCAGCCAAAACTCGGGTTCTGGAAACACCATATATTTT. This encodes CASSQNSGSGNTIYF.

The CDR3 sequence is CASSLQPQHF. CDR3 nucleotides: TGTGCCAGCAGTTTACAGCCCCAGCATTTT. The chain carries TRBV28 and TRBJ1-5, with D unclear. Deletions cut 2 bases from V and 7 bases from J, with 0 bases between. Germline CDR1 reads MDHEN; CDR2 reads SYDVKM. The CDR3 spans 10 residues.

The chain is built from TRBV9 and TRBJ2-1; D is ambiguous. CDR3 size: 14 residues. The V gene lost 0 bases and the J gene lost 5 bases, with 9 bases spanning the gap. Germline V gene lookup returns CDR1 SGDLS and CDR2 YYNGEE. Here the CDR3 DNA reads TGTGCCAGCAGCGTAGGAGGCTTTAACAATGAGCAGTTCTTC. Translating it yields CASSVGGFNNEQFF.

The J gene is TRBJ1-5, the V gene TRBV12-5; D ambiguous. Trimming shortened V by 7 bases and J by 9 bases, and 16 bases separated the two germline ends. The CDR3 spans 13 residues. CDR1 and CDR2 from the germline V gene are LGHNT and FRNRAP. The CDR3: CASVPDGRAPQHF. The CDR3 coding sequence is TGTGCTAGTGTTCCGGACGGGAGGGCGCCCCAGCATTTT.

This rearrangement joins TRBV9 to TRBJ1-1, with a weak D call TRBD1 (5 bases). V shed 4 bases and J shed 1 base, with 17 bases lying between them. The CDR3 contains 16 residues. Germline CDR1 is SGDLS and CDR2 is YYNGEE. The CDR3 here is CASSFQGAGRNTEAFF. The CDR3 region has the DNA TGTGCCAGCAGCTTCCAAGGGGCAGGTCGGAACACTGAAGCTTTCTTT.

V is TRBV9 and J is TRBJ2-1; D is undetermined. This CDR3 has 13 amino acids. Germline V gene lookup returns CDR1 SGDLS and CDR2 YYNGEE. Trimming removed 0 bases at V and 5 bases at J, with 6 bases between. The CDR3 nucleotides are TGTGCCAGCAGCGTAGGACCAAACAATGAGCAGTTCTTC. The encoded protein is CASSVGPNNEQFF.

The V and J genes are TRBV11-3 and TRBJ1-6; D unclear. Trimming stripped 1 base from V and 10 bases from J, with 11 bases between. This CDR3 comprises 14 residues. Looked up from germline, CDR1 is SGHNT and CDR2 is YENEEA. CDR3 in amino acids: CASSLGGPRSPLHF. CDR3 nucleotide sequence: TGTGCCAGCAGCTTAGGTGGACCCAGATCACCCCTCCACTTT.

The chain's CDR3 is CASRADSHRDEQYF. CDR3 nucleotides: TGTGCCAGCAGGGCTGACAGCCATAGGGACGAGCAGTACTTC. The chain is built from TRBV6-1 and TRBJ2-7, with D perhaps matching TRBD1 (5 bases). CDR1 and CDR2 from the germline V gene are MNHNS and SASEGT. V was pared by 6 bases and J by 5 bases, with 17 bases between. CDR3 length: 14 amino acids.

This sequence joins TRBV9 and TRBJ2-6; D possibly uses TRBD1 or TRBD2 (5 bases each). Germline loops: CDR1 SGDLS, CDR2 YYNGEE. There are 18 residues in the CDR3. The ends were cut back, 2 bases at V and 1 base at J, with 16 bases in the middle. CDR3 sequence reads: CASSVKGTASSGANVLTF. The CDR3, as DNA: TGTGCCAGCAGCGTTAAAGGGACCGCGTCATCTGGGGCCAACGTCCTGACTTTC.

The chain combines TRBV2 with TRBJ1-2; D possibly corresponds to TRBD1 (5 bases). The CDR3 consists of 13 residues. The germline V and J ends were trimmed by 6 bases and 2 bases, with 10 bases remaining between them. Germline values: CDR1 SNHLY, CDR2 FYNNEI. CDR3 sequence reads: CASRAGANYGYTF. CDR3 coding DNA: TGTGCCAGCAGGGCCGGGGCAAACTATGGCTACACCTTC.

The chain employs TRBV10-2 and TRBJ1-5; D gene unclear. Trimming pared 4 bases from V and 0 bases from J, leaving 4 bases between. This CDR3 is 13 amino acids long. Germline V gives CDR1 WSHSY, CDR2 SAAADI. The CDR3 loop is CASSGNSNQPQHF. CDR3 DNA: TGCGCCAGCAGTGGGAATAGCAATCAGCCCCAGCATTTT.

The chain recombines TRBV6-5 with TRBJ2-5; 8 bases agree with TRBD2. The germline V gene has CDR1 MNHEY and CDR2 SVGAGI. V lost 2 bases and J lost 4; bases outside the gene matches: 3. The CDR3 length is 14 residues. The chain's CDR3 is CASSYPGTRETQYF. The CDR3 DNA is TGTGCCAGCAGTTACCCCGGGACTAGAGAGACCCAGTACTTC.

This sequence joins TRBV11-2 and TRBJ1-5; TRBD1 is a possible D gene (6 bases). The length of the CDR3 is 13 residues. Germline V gene lookup returns CDR1 SGHAT and CDR2 FQNNGV. Between the trimmed V and J ends, which lost 6 bases and 1 base, there was a span of 7 bases. The chain's CDR3 is CASRGGSNQPQHF. The CDR3 DNA reads as TGTGCCAGCAGAGGGGGAAGCAATCAGCCCCAGCATTTT. The full variable domain, in which reference TRBV11-2 and TRBJ1-5 provide the parts outside the CDR3, is EAGVAQSPRYKIIEKRQSVAFWCNPISGHATLYWYQQILGQGPKLLIQFQNNGVVDDSQLPKDRFSAERLKGVDSTLKIQPAKLEDSAVYLCASRGGSNQPQHFGDGTRLSIL.

The V gene is TRBV30, the J gene TRBJ1-1; 7 bases align to TRBD1. In germline, CDR1 is GTSNPN, CDR2 SVGIG (reference sequence). After removal of 3 bases from V and 11 bases from J, the junction contained 18 bases not matched to a gene. The CDR3 has 15 amino acids. CDR3 sequence reads: CAWRVGQSQIGVAFF. Here the CDR3 DNA reads TGTGCCTGGAGGGTGGGACAGTCCCAAATCGGGGTGGCTTTCTTT.

The rearrangement joins TRBV7-2 to TRBJ1-4; D remains ambiguous. From germline, CDR1 is SGHTA and CDR2 FQGNSA. The CDR3 spans 12 residues. With 2 bases removed from V and 10 bases from J, the gap between germline ends came to 8 bases. Here the CDR3 DNA reads TGTGCCAGCAGCTTACGGTCTGGAAAACTGTTTTTT. Amino acids: CASSLRSGKLFF.

The chain recombines TRBV18 with TRBJ1-1; 7 bases match TRBD1. Germline-derived CDR1 and CDR2 are KGHSH and LQKENI. This CDR3 is 13 amino acids long. The J segment lost 3 bases and the V segment lost 7 bases, leaving 5 bases of the junction unmatched. CDR3 amino acids: CASLGTADTEAFF. The CDR3, as DNA: TGTGCCAGCTTAGGGACAGCCGACACTGAAGCTTTCTTT.

The rearrangement joins TRBV12-2 to TRBJ2-7; whether TRBD1, the table's D call, matches the DNA was not checked. TRBV12-2 is reported as a pseudogene. The length of the CDR3 is 18 residues. CDR3 amino acids: CASRLLSNPGQGSYEQYV. The CDR3 nucleotides are TGTGCAAGTCGCTTATTATCTAATCCGGGACAGGGATCCTACGAGCAGTACGTC.

The J gene is TRBJ2-1, the V gene TRBV18; TRBD2 agrees at 16 bases. V lost 8 bases to trimming and J lost 0 bases; unmatched junction nucleotides: 7. Germline CDR1 reads KGHSH; CDR2 reads LQKENI. The CDR3 runs 18 residues. For the CDR3, the DNA is TGTGCCAGCAGACCGGGACTAGCGGGAGGGGGCTCCTACAATGAGCAGTTCTTC. It translates to CASRPGLAGGGSYNEQFF.

The V call is TRBV9, the J call TRBJ1-4; D call uncertain. V lost 0 bases, J lost 0 bases, and 6 bases lay in between. The germline gives CDR1 SGDLS, CDR2 YYNGEE. The CDR3 sequence is 15 residues long. CDR3 region: CASSVGGTTNEKLFF. In nucleotides, the CDR3 is TGTGCCAGCAGCGTAGGGGGAACAACTAATGAAAAACTGTTTTTT.

The chain combines TRBV14 with TRBJ2-1, with 9 bases aligning to TRBD1. The CDR3 runs to 16 residues. The J segment lost 4 bases and the V segment lost 3 bases, leaving 7 bases of the junction unmatched. CDR1 and CDR2 (germline): SGHDN, FVKESK. The CDR3 is CASSHPRDREYNEQFF. DNA of the CDR3: TGTGCCAGCAGCCATCCCCGGGACAGGGAATACAATGAGCAGTTCTTC.

The CDR3 region is CAISEDREPYNEQFF. CDR3 sequence (DNA): TGTGCCATCAGCGAGGACAGGGAACCCTACAATGAGCAGTTCTTC. This chain joins TRBV10-3 and TRBJ2-1; 8 bases are shared with TRBD1. Germline loops: CDR1 ENHRY, CDR2 SYGVKD. This CDR3 spans 15 amino acids. Trimming took 6 bases from V and 2 from J; bases not matched to a gene: 6.

CDR3 in amino acids: CASSLARAGRGGYTF. CDR3 DNA: TGTGCCAGCAGCTTAGCGAGGGCAGGGAGAGGTGGCTACACCTTC. J is TRBJ1-2 and V is TRBV7-2, with D possibly TRBD1 on 5 matching bases. Germline V gene lookup returns CDR1 SGHTA and CDR2 FQGNSA. CDR3 length: 15 amino acids. Trimming pared 0 bases from V and 7 bases from J, leaving 15 bases between.

The J gene is TRBJ2-1, the V gene TRBV11-3, with D unclear. The germline V gene has CDR1 SGHNT and CDR2 YENEEA. Trimming took 5 bases from V and 6 from J, leaving 17 bases between them. CDR3 length equals 15 residues. This CDR3 is CASSPPTGGSNEQFF. The CDR3 DNA is TGTGCCAGCAGCCCCCCCACTGGCGGATCCAATGAGCAGTTCTTC.

A single count supports this clone. The V gene is TRBV15, the J gene TRBJ1-1, with D possibly TRBD1 on 5 matching bases. The CDR3 loop spans 16 amino acids. V was pared by 2 bases and J by 1 base, with 14 bases between. From germline, CDR1 is LNHNV and CDR2 YYDKDF (reference sequence). This chain's CDR3 is CATSRPPGQSNTEAFF. CDR3 DNA sequence: TGTGCCACCAGCAGACCCCCGGGGCAGTCGAACACTGAAGCTTTCTTT.

The chain uses TRBV11-2 and TRBJ1-1; D may be TRBD1 (6 bases). Trimming took off 3 bases at V and 1 base at J, with 12 bases between the two ends. The CDR3 extends over 15 amino acids. Germline CDR1 reads SGHAT; CDR2 reads FQNNGV. The CDR3 DNA reads as TGTGCCAGCAGCTTCCCGGGACACCGGAACACTGAAGCTTTCTTT. Translating gives CASSFPGHRNTEAFF.